Shown below are 22 T cell receptor beta chains from a single sample sequenced in a study of blood T cells in healthy people across ages. Combining a sample-barcoded 5' primer with a J-beta primer mix, a second PCR ran for roughly 7 to 11 cycles. MiXCR, applied by TCRdb to the 5' RACE reads, yields one record per CDR3 protein. The table shows under 1,000,000 distinct CDR3 sequences, with about 45% occurring only once. Sequenced input: blood. Receptors originate from a man older than 75 in good health.

This clonotype has only a few counts. This sequence joins TRBV7-2 and TRBJ2-3; TRBD2 aligns across 11 bases. Germline V gene lookup returns CDR1 SGHTA and CDR2 FQGNSA. The junction had 9 bases not matched to a gene; V was cut back by 5 bases and J by 2 bases. The CDR3 extends over 17 amino acids. In DNA form, the CDR3 reads TGTGCCAGCAGCCGCAACTTAGCGGGAGGGTACACAGATACGCAGTATTTT. It specifies CASSRNLAGGYTDTQYF.

This clonotype has more than one count but fewer than ten. The DNA for the CDR3 is TGTGCCATCAGTAGCGGGGGGAGGTACGAGCAGTACTTC. Its protein is CAISSGGRYEQYF. V and J are TRBV10-3 and TRBJ2-5, with TRBD2 identical over 9 bases. The J call may be wrong; the DNA end is better matched by TRBJ2-7. From germline, CDR1 is ENHRY and CDR2 SYGVKD. The CDR3 extends over 13 amino acids.

This clonotype was seen a few times. The chain uses TRBV6-5 and TRBJ1-2; D is ambiguous. This CDR3 is 16 amino acids long. Germline-derived CDR1 and CDR2 are MNHEY and SVGAGI. Trimming removed 0 bases from V and 2 bases from J, with 13 bases in between. CDR3 in amino acids: CASSYSMLGGNYGYTF. The CDR3 DNA follows: TGTGCCAGCAGTTACTCGATGTTGGGAGGAAACTATGGCTACACCTTC.

V gene TRBV28 combines with J gene TRBJ2-5, with 9 positions matching TRBD1. V shed 5 bases, J shed 5 bases, and the junction held 9 bases outside the gene matches. There are 15 residues in the CDR3. Germline CDR1 reads MDHEN; CDR2 reads SYDVKM. The chain's CDR3 is CASSASGTGLETQYF. The CDR3 DNA is TGTGCCAGCAGTGCCTCCGGGACAGGGTTGGAGACCCAGTACTTC.

This clonotype has only a few counts. The chain combines TRBV20-1 with TRBJ2-3, with 9 bases matching TRBD2. V trimming: 3 bases; J trimming: 2 bases; junction bases outside the gene matches: 12. This CDR3 is 17 amino acids long. The germline V gene has CDR1 DFQATT and CDR2 SNEGSKA (reference sequence). The CDR3 spells CSASLLASGTYTDTQYF. CDR3 DNA sequence: TGCAGTGCTAGCCTCCTCGCTAGCGGGACCTACACAGATACGCAGTATTTT.

This sequence joins TRBV20-1 and TRBJ1-1, with D tentatively TRBD1 (6 bases). The ends were cut back, 3 bases at V and 7 bases at J, with 18 bases in the middle. Germline V gene data show CDR1 as DFQATT and CDR2 as SNEGSKA (reference sequence). CDR3 length equals 14 residues. This CDR3 reads CSARRINGGSEAFF. The DNA of the CDR3 is TGCAGTGCTAGGAGGATTAATGGGGGCAGTGAAGCTTTCTTT.

This clonotype was seen only a few times. The chain recombines TRBV4-1 with TRBJ2-7, with 11 bases identical to TRBD2. V lost 2 bases and J lost 3; bases outside the gene matches: 3. CDR1 MGHRA and CDR2 YSYEKL come from the germline V gene. The CDR3 contains 15 residues. The CDR3 coding sequence is TGCGCCAGCAGCCAAACCGGGACTAGCGGCTACGAGCAGTACTTC. The encoded protein is CASSQTGTSGYEQYF.

The chain recombines TRBV5-1 with TRBJ2-1; 11 bases are a match to TRBD1. The CDR3 loop spans 15 amino acids. The V gene end was trimmed by 4 bases and the J gene end by 2 bases; junction bases not matched to a gene: 2. Germline V gives CDR1 SGHRS, CDR2 YFSETQ. The CDR3 bases are TGCGCCAGCAGCATGGGACAGGGGGCCTACAATGAGCAGTTCTTC. As protein: CASSMGQGAYNEQFF.

The chain is built from TRBV7-2 and TRBJ1-5, with a weak D call TRBD1 (5 bases). Looked up from germline, CDR1 is SGHTA and CDR2 is FQGNSA. With 5 bases removed from V and 2 bases from J, the gap between germline ends came to 13 bases. This CDR3 is 15 amino acids long. In DNA, the CDR3 is TGTGCCAGCAGCCCGGATAGGGGACGCAATCAGCCCCAGCATTTT. Encoded protein: CASSPDRGRNQPQHF.

The chain is built from TRBV6-2 or TRBV6-3 and TRBJ2-1, with D possibly being TRBD1 (5 bases). CDR3 length equals 17 residues. Trimming shortened V by 6 bases and J by 1 base, and 19 bases separated the two germline ends. CDR1 is MNHEY, CDR2 SVGEGT, per germline. Here the CDR3 reads CASSPKGYTTSYNEQFF. The CDR3 DNA reads TGTGCCAGCAGCCCCAAGGGGTACACTACTTCCTACAATGAGCAGTTCTTC.

The chain is built from TRBV7-2 and TRBJ2-7; 15 nucleotides agree with TRBD2. There are 18 residues in the CDR3. The junction had 10 bases not matched to a gene; V was cut back by 3 bases and J by 4 bases. Germline CDR1 is SGHTA and CDR2 is FQGNSA. CDR3 protein: CASSFRQSGLAGGYEQYF. CDR3 nucleotide sequence: TGTGCCAGCAGCTTTCGACAGTCCGGACTAGCGGGAGGGTACGAGCAGTACTTC.

This clonotype was seen many times. V usage is TRBV7-2 and J usage is TRBJ2-3; a weak D match, TRBD2 (5 bases). The CDR3 is 15 amino acids. V lost 3 bases and J 1 base, leaving 11 bases between the germline ends. Germline values: CDR1 SGHTA, CDR2 FQGNSA. DNA of the CDR3: TGTGCCAGCAGCTTTCGGCGGGTCCGCACAGATACGCAGTATTTT. It encodes CASSFRRVRTDTQYF.

The gene calls are TRBV12-3 or TRBV12-4 and TRBJ2-3; 7 nucleotides line up with TRBD2. CDR3 length: 14 residues. The V and J ends lost 1 base and 6 bases, in that order; junction bases with no gene match: 4. The CDR3 coding sequence is TGTGCCAGCAGTTTAGGGTCACTAGCGGATACGCAGTATTTT. Its protein product is CASSLGSLADTQYF.

Comments on this clonotype: A much larger clone differs by one base, so this may be a read error. The chain links TRBV29-1 to TRBJ2-1; TRBD1 matches at 12 bases. CDR3 length: 15 residues. Germline-derived CDR1 and CDR2 are SQVTM and ANQGSEA. Here the CDR3 reads CSANPGTGGYSEQFF. Here the CDR3 DNA reads TGCAGCGCCAACCCCGGGACAGGGGGCTACAGTGAGCAGTTCTTC.

The chain carries TRBV10-3 and TRBJ2-7, with 11 bases lining up with TRBD1. Germline assignment: CDR1 ENHRY and CDR2 SYGVKD. V trimming: 6 bases; J trimming: 5 bases; junction bases outside the gene matches: 6. The CDR3 is 14 amino acids. Here the CDR3 DNA reads TGTGCCATCAGAAGGGACAGGGGGTTGGACGAGCAGTACTTC. This translates into CAIRRDRGLDEQYF.

This clonotype was found a few times. The rearrangement links TRBV27 to TRBJ1-1, with 7 nucleotides matching TRBD1. CDR1 is MNHEY, CDR2 SMNVEV, per germline (reference sequence). J lost 1 base, V lost 4 bases, and 12 bases had no gene match. There are 17 residues in the CDR3. The DNA for the CDR3 is TGTGCCAGCAGTTACCGACAGGGTACCTTACGGAACACTGAAGCTTTCTTT. It specifies CASSYRQGTLRNTEAFF.

This clonotype was observed a handful of times. J is TRBJ1-2 and V is TRBV5-1; D is ambiguous. V was clipped by 4 bases and J by 8 bases, with 21 bases between them. CDR1 and CDR2 from the germline V gene are SGHRS and YFSETQ. The CDR3 loop spans 15 amino acids. CDR3 sequence: CASSPNVVPGGGYTF. CDR3 coding DNA: TGCGCCAGCAGCCCAAACGTCGTTCCCGGAGGGGGCTACACCTTC.

The chain is built from TRBV2 and TRBJ2-1; 8 bases map to TRBD1. The V gene end was trimmed by 8 bases and the J gene end by 5 bases; junction bases not matched to a gene: 2. Germline lookup yields CDR1 SNHLY and CDR2 FYNNEI. This CDR3 is built from 12 residues. CDR3 sequence (DNA): TGTGCCAGCCGGACAGGGAACAATGAGCAGTTCTTC. Its protein product is CASRTGNNEQFF.

Notes on this clonotype: Possible read error: a much larger clone is one base away. The chain has TRBV29-1 and TRBJ2-3; 8 bases map to TRBD2. The CDR3 is made up of 15 amino acids. Germline V gene sequence: CDR1 SQVTM, CDR2 ANQGSEA. In DNA form, the CDR3 reads TGCAGCGTTGAACGTACTAGCGGAAGCACAGATGCGCAGTATTTT. Protein: CSVERTSGSTDAQYF.

V usage is TRBV6-5 and J usage is TRBJ2-6, with D unclear. The CDR3 length is 15 residues. Per the germline V gene, CDR1 is MNHEY and CDR2 is SVGAGI. Trimming removed 6 bases from V and 2 bases from J, with 11 bases in between. In DNA form, the CDR3 reads TGTGCCAGCAGCCAGGACCTAACTGGGGCCAACGTCCTGACTTTC. Its translation is CASSQDLTGANVLTF.

The chain is built from TRBV27 and TRBJ1-5, with 7 bases fitting TRBD1. This CDR3 has 14 residues. The J segment lost 3 bases and the V segment lost 6 bases, leaving 5 bases of the junction unmatched. The germline CDR1 and CDR2 sequences are MNHEY and SMNVEV (reference sequence). CDR3 residues: CASSHRGTNQPQHF. The CDR3 DNA reads TGTGCCAGCAGCCACAGGGGCACCAATCAGCCCCAGCATTTT.

This clonotype was observed a few times. The chain couples TRBV20-1 to TRBJ2-3; D is undetermined. This CDR3 spans 16 amino acids. Germline V gene data show CDR1 as DFQATT and CDR2 as SNEGSKA (reference sequence). V gave up 3 bases and J gave up 7 bases, with 23 bases separating them. This chain's CDR3 is CSASPAGVRTSNTQYF. For the CDR3, the DNA is TGCAGTGCTAGCCCCGCAGGCGTTAGGACCAGCAATACGCAGTATTTT.